The sample holds one count of the clone carrying this T cell receptor beta chain. Its target is unknown. Data came from immunoSEQ multiplex PCR; TCRdb stores just in-frame clones and leaves some out. The sample consists of some 170,000 clones, around 89% of them appearing once. CDR3 length: 14 amino acids. Trimming stripped 3 bases from V and 2 bases from J, with 11 bases between. Germline loops: CDR1 MNHNS, CDR2 SASEGT. This sample was included in a study of T cell responses to AZD1222 COVID-19 vaccine. Findings of the study overall: Epitopes outside B.1.351 and B.1.1.7 mutated regions reportedly drew nearly half of spike TCRs. Clonal diversity was possibly underestimated, and white British individuals and females predominated among donors. At baseline, just six AZD1222 recipients tested seropositive.

The sequence derives from an adult who received the MenACWY meningococcal vaccine as a control. The J gene is TRBJ2-7, the V gene TRBV6-1, with a weak D call TRBD1 (6 bases). This specimen was peripheral blood, taken 28 days after the second dose of the MenACWY control vaccine. The CDR3 is CASSDRQAPYEQYF. The CDR3 DNA sequence: TGTGCCAGCAGTGACCGACAGGCGCCCTACGAGCAGTACTTC.